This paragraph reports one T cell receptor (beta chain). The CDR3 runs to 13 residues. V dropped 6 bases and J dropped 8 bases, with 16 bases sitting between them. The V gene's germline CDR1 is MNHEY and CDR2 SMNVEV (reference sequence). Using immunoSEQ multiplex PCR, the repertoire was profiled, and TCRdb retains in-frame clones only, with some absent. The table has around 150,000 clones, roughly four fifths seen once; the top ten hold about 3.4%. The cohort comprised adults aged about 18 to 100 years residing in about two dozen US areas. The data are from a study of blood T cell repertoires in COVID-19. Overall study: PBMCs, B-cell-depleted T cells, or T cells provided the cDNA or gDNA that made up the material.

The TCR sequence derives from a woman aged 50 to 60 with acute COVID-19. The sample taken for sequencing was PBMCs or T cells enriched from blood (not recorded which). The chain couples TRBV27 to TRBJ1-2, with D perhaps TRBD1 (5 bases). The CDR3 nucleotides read TGTGCCAGCAGGATCCGGGACTCCGGCGGCTACACCTTC. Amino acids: CASRIRDSGGYTF.